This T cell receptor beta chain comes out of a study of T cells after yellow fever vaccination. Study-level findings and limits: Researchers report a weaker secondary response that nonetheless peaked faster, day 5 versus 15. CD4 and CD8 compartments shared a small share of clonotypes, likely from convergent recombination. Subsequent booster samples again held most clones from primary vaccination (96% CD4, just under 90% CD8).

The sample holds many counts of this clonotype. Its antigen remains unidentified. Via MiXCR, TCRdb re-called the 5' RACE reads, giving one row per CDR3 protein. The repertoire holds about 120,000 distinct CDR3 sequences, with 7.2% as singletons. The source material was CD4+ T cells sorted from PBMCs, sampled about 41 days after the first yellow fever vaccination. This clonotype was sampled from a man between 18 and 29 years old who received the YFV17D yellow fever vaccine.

The chain's CDR3 is CASSLVGGYEQYV. DNA for the CDR3: TGTGCCAGCAGCTTAGTCGGGGGGTACGAGCAGTACGTC. V gene TRBV7-9 combines with J gene TRBJ2-7; 7 nucleotides match TRBD2. The length of the CDR3 is 13 residues. V was pared by 1 base and J by 4 bases, with 1 base of the junction left unmatched. The germline V gene has CDR1 SEHNR and CDR2 FQNEAQ (reference sequence).